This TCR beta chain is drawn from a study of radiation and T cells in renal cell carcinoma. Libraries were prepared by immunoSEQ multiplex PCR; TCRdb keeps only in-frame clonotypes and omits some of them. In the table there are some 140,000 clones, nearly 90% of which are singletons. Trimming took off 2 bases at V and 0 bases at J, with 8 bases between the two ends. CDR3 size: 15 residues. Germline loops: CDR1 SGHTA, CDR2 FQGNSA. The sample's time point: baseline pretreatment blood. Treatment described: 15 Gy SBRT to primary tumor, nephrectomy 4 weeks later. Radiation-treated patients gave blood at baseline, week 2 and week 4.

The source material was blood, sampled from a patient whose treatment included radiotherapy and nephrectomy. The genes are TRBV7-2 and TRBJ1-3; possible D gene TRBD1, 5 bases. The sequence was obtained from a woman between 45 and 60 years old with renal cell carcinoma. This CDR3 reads CASSLRGVSGNTIYF. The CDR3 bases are TGTGCCAGCAGCTTACGGGGGGTCTCTGGAAACACCATATATTTT.